This T cell receptor beta chain was obtained from a study of T cells in Graves' hyperthyroidism and ophthalmopathy. The V gene lost 1 base and the J gene lost 7 bases, with 11 bases spanning the gap. The V gene's germline CDR1 is SGHAT and CDR2 FQNNGV. The CDR3 has 14 residues. Investigators excluded patients with uncontrolled infection, other autoimmune disease, pregnancy or lactation. This clonotype has ten or more counts. It was RNA transcripts that yielded the amplified TCR beta CDR3 regions. Carried out on the TCR CDR3, a first-round RT-PCR used the HTBI primer set. Each CDR3 protein is one row after TCRdb ran MiXCR on the multiplex PCR reads. The table includes hundreds of thousands of distinct CDR3 sequences, about a sixth detected once.

The sequence derives from a woman younger than 35 with Graves' ophthalmopathy. Sequencing was carried out using blood. This chain connects TRBV11-2 to TRBJ2-1, with a possible D match to TRBD1 (6 bases). CDR3 DNA sequence: TGTGCCAGCAGCTTAGTACAGGGTTTGAATGAGCAGTTCTTC. This sequence encodes CASSLVQGLNEQFF.